A selection of T cell receptor beta chains follows, all from one sample in a study of cytomegalovirus exposure and HLA in healthy donors. Some clones are missing from TCRdb's copy, which holds only in-frame ones; the method was immunoSEQ multiplex PCR. The data show around 160,000 clones, roughly 79% seen once. The sample consisted of PBMCs. The origin of the receptors is a woman aged 40 to 50 in good health and CMV-seronegative. Both conserved end residues are part of each CDR3. D genes are given only for firm matches. Size values are once, few and many counts, or a class for expanded clones, and some rows have none.

TRBJ2-7 | TRBD2 | 11 | once | TRBV29-1 | TGCAGCGTGAGACTAGCGGGGGAGCTCTACTTC | CSVRLAGELYF
TRBJ2-1 | TRBD1 | 14 | . | TRBV6-4 | TGTGCCAGCAGTAGGGGACAGGGCTACAATGAGCAGTTCTTC | CASSRGQGYNEQFF
TRBJ2-7 | TRBD1 | 15 | . | TRBV6-5 | TGTGCCAGCAGTTACTCATGGACAGGGGTCTACGAGCAGTACTTC | CASSYSWTGVYEQYF
TRBJ2-2 | TRBD1 | 16 | few | TRBV18 | TGTGCCAGCTCACCAGTCGGGACAGGGCTCACCGGGGAGCTGTTTTTT | CASSPVGTGLTGELFF
TRBJ2-5 | . | 12 | . | TRBV30 | TGTGCCTGGAGCCTAACTTCTGAGACCCAGTACTTC | CAWSLTSETQYF
TRBJ1-4 | TRBD1 | 14 | . | TRBV19 | TGTGCCAGTAGAAGGAAGGACAGGGAAGAAAAACTGTTTTTT | CASRRKDREEKLFF
TRBJ1-2 | . | 14 | . | TRBV23-1 | TGCGCCAGCAGCCCTCTTACCGCGACATATGGCTACACCTTC | CASSPLTATYGYTF
TRBJ2-5 | TRBD1 | 16 | . | TRBV7-7 | TGTGCTAGCAGCTTAGCTGCCGGGACAGCCCAAGAGACCCAGTACTTC | CASSLAAGTAQETQYF
TRBJ2-1 | TRBD1 | 15 | . | TRBV30 | TGTGCCTGGAGTGTTACGACAGGGGGTTTCAATGAGCAGTTCTTC | CAWSVTTGGFNEQFF
TRBJ2-7 | TRBD2 | 15 | few | TRBV9 | TGTGCCAGCAGCCACACTAGCGCTGGGAACTACGAGCAGTACTTC | CASSHTSAGNYEQYF
TRBJ2-7 | TRBD1 | 16 | . | TRBV9 | TGTGCCAGCAGCGTAGGGGGGGCAGGGGGCCAGTACGAGCAGTACTTC | CASSVGGAGGQYEQYF
TRBJ2-2 | . | 15 | few | TRBV2 | TGTGCCAGCAGTGAGGAATCGGGAGCAGGCGGGGAGCTGTTTTTT | CASSEESGAGGELFF
TRBJ1-4 | TRBD1 | 13 | many | TRBV2 | TGTGCCACCAAACAGGGGGTTGGAGAAAAACTGTTTTTT | CATKQGVGEKLFF
TRBJ2-7 | TRBD2 | 17 | . | TRBV28 | TGTGCCAGCAGCACTAGACCCGGGACTAGCGGGGCCTACGAGCAGTACTTC | CASSTRPGTSGAYEQYF
TRBJ2-1 | . | 13 | once | TRBV9 | TGTGCCAGCAGCCCCCCCAGGGGATATGAGCAGTTCTTC | CASSPPRGYEQFF
TRBJ2-2 | . | 16 | . | TRBV6-6 | TGTGCCAGCCCCCGTCTACCGGGAGATGGTACCGGGGAGCTGTTTTTT | CASPRLPGDGTGELFF
TRBJ2-7 | . | 15 | . | TRBV28 | TGTGCCAGCAGTTCGTCCTCGGAGGGATCCTACGAGCAGTACTTC | CASSSSSEGSYEQYF
TRBJ2-7 | TRBD1 | 14 | . | TRBV29-1 | TGCAGCGTTCTGGGACAGGGGATGAGGTACGAGCAGTACTTC | CSVLGQGMRYEQYF
TRBJ1-3 | . | 17 | few | TRBV10-3 | TGTGCCATCAGTGAGTCGAAGGGGGGGGCGACTGGAAACACCATATATTTT | CAISESKGGATGNTIYF
TRBJ1-3 | TRBD1 | 16 | . | TRBV18 | TGTGCCAGCTCACCACAGTTTACAGGGGCTGGAAACACCATATATTTT | CASSPQFTGAGNTIYF
TRBJ2-7 | . | 13 | . | TRBV9 | TGTGCCAGCAGCGTAGAAGGACAAGACGAGCAGTACTTC | CASSVEGQDEQYF
TRBJ1-5 | . | 14 | . | TRBV28 | TGTGCCAGCAGTTTTGGCACCTCGGCGGGGCCCCAGCATTTT | CASSFGTSAGPQHF
TRBJ1-6 | . | 16 | few | TRBV6-1 | TGTGCCAGCAGTGAAGAGGGGGAATCCTATAATTCACCCCTCCACTTT | CASSEEGESYNSPLHF
TRBJ2-1 | . | 14 | once | TRBV12-5 | TGTGCCCACGCTCTCACGAGCTCCTACAATGAGCAGTTCTTC | CAHALTSSYNEQFF
TRBJ2-5 | . | 17 | . | TRBV11-2 | TGTGCCAGCAGCCTACTGGGATGGGGAGCGTCCCAAGAGACCCAGTACTTC | CASSLLGWGASQETQYF
TRBJ2-1 | TRBD2 | 15 | . | TRBV2 | TGTGCCAGCAGGGCGTCGCTAGCGGGAGGGACCTACAAGTTCTTC | CASRASLAGGTYKFF
TRBJ2-5 | . | 13 | few | TRBV6-6 | TGTGCCAGCAGCTGGGGACATCAAGAGACCCAGTACTTC | CASSWGHQETQYF
TRBJ2-2 | . | 16 | few | TRBV28 | TGTGCCAGCAGTTTATCGGGACTGCCGAACACCGGGGAGCTGTTTTTT | CASSLSGLPNTGELFF